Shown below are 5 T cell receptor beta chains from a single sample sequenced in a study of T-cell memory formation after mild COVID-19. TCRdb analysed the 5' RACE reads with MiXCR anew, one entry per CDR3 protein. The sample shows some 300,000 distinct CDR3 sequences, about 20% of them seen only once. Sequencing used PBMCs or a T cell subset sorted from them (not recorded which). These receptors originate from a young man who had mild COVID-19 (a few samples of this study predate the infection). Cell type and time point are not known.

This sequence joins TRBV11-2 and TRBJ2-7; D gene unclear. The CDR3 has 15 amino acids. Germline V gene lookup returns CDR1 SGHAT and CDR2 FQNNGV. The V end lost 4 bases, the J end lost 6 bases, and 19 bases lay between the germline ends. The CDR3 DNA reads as TGTGCCAGCAGCTCCATATCCGGCCCTAACGGCGAGCAGTACTTC. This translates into CASSSISGPNGEQYF.

CDR3 DNA: TGTGCCAGCAGCCAAGACGGCTATAATTCACCCCTCCACTTT. It specifies CASSQDGYNSPLHF. V gene TRBV3-1 combines with J gene TRBJ1-6; no firm D call. Germline CDR1 is LGHDT and CDR2 is YNNKEL (reference sequence). This CDR3 spans 14 amino acids. Trimming took 0 bases from V and 3 from J, leaving 3 bases between them.

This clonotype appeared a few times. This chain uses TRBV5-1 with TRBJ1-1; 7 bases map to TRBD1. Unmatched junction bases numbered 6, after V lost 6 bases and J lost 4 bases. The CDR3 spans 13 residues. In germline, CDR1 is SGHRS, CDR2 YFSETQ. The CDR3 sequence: CASTAGGSTEAFF. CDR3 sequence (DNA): TGCGCCAGCACTGCAGGGGGTTCCACTGAAGCTTTCTTT.

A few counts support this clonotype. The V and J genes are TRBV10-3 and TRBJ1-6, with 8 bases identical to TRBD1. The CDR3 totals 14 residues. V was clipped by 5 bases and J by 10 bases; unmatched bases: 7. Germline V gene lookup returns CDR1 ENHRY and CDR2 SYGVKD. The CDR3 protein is CAISLDRGGSPLHF. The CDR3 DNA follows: TGTGCCATCAGTCTAGACAGGGGAGGCTCACCCCTCCACTTT.

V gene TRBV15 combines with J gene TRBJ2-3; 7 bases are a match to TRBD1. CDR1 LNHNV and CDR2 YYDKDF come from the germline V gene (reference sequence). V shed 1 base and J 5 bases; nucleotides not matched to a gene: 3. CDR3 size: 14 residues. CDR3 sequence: CATSRGQGRDTQYF. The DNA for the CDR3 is TGTGCCACCAGCAGAGGACAGGGAAGAGATACGCAGTATTTT.